The 14 T cell receptor beta chains reported below all come from one sample, sequenced in a study of blood T cell repertoires in COVID-19. Assay used: immunoSEQ multiplex PCR; TCRdb lists only in-frame clones, some missing. The sample gives roughly 200,000 clones, about nine tenths of which show up once; 5.9% is in the top ten. Sample: peripheral blood. These receptors were collected from a man older than 75 with acute or convalescent COVID-19.

A single count supports this clone. The chain recombines TRBV19 with TRBJ2-3; possible D gene TRBD1, 6 bases. Trimming cost V 3 bases and J 6 bases, with 10 bases left between them. This CDR3 spans 13 amino acids. The germline V gene has CDR1 LNHDA and CDR2 SQIVND (reference sequence). CDR3: CASSMAQGDTQYF. Written as DNA, the CDR3 is TGTGCCAGTAGTATGGCACAGGGTGATACGCAGTATTTT.

This clone has more than one count but fewer than ten. The chain joins TRBV29-1 to TRBJ1-3; no clear D. V lost 6 bases and J 2 bases, leaving 11 bases between the germline ends. This CDR3 region has 13 residues. Per germline, CDR1 SQVTM and CDR2 ANQGSEA. The CDR3 sequence is CSVAPGTGNTIYF. Here the CDR3 DNA reads TGCAGCGTGGCACCGGGGACTGGAAACACCATATATTTT. Full variable domain (remainder filled in from reference TRBV29-1 and TRBJ1-3): SAVISQKPSRDICQRGTSLTIQCQVDSQVTMMFWYRQQPGQSLTLIATANQGSEATYESGFVIDKFPISRPNLTFSTLTVSNMSPEDSSIYLCSVAPGTGNTIYFGEGSWLTVV.

The V and J genes are TRBV5-1 and TRBJ2-1, with 8 bases that match TRBD2. The trim removed 0 bases at V and 7 bases at J, leaving 3 bases unmatched. The CDR3 runs 14 residues. Germline V gene sequence: CDR1 SGHRS, CDR2 YFSETQ. The CDR3 sequence: CASSLVREGNEQFF. DNA of the CDR3: TGCGCCAGCAGCTTGGTCCGGGAGGGGAATGAGCAGTTCTTC. The variable domain in full, completed from reference TRBV5-1 and TRBJ2-1, reads KAGVTQTPRYLIKTRGQQVTLSCSPISGHRSVSWYQQTPGQGLQFLFEYFSETQRNKGNFPGRFSGRQFSNSRSEMNVSTLELGDSALYLCASSLVREGNEQFFGPGTRLTVL.

The chain couples TRBV7-3 to TRBJ2-1; 15 bases line up with TRBD2. The CDR3 runs to 18 residues. CDR1 and CDR2 from the germline V gene are SGHTA and FQGTGA. V shed 5 bases and J 5 bases; nucleotides not matched to a gene: 10. The CDR3 loop reads CASSHGLAGGPFHNEQFF. DNA of the CDR3: TGTGCCAGCAGCCACGGACTAGCGGGAGGGCCGTTCCACAATGAGCAGTTCTTC. The full variable domain, its missing parts supplied by reference TRBV7-3 and TRBJ2-1, is GAGVSQTPSNKVTEKGKYVELRCDPISGHTALYWYRQSLGQGPEFLIYFQGTGAADDSGLPNDRFFAVRPEGSVSTLKIQRTERGDSAVYLCASSHGLAGGPFHNEQFFGPGTRLTVL.

V usage is TRBV7-8 and J usage is TRBJ2-5, with D possibly matching TRBD2 (5 bases). The CDR3 consists of 14 residues. Germline V gene sequence: CDR1 SGHVS, CDR2 FQNEAQ. Trimming cost V 6 bases and J 5 bases, with 16 bases left between them. The CDR3 DNA is TGTGCCAGCAGTTCCGGACTGGCTGGGGAGACCCAGTACTTC. Protein sequence: CASSSGLAGETQYF.

The V call is TRBV5-1, the J call TRBJ1-2; unclear D gene. V gave up 4 bases and J gave up 6 bases, with 19 bases separating them. There are 15 residues in the CDR3. From germline, CDR1 is SGHRS and CDR2 YFSETQ. The CDR3 nucleotides are TGCGCCAGCAGCCGACGCCGGGGTGAACAAGATGGCTACACCTTC. Amino acids: CASSRRRGEQDGYTF.

The chain links TRBV10-2 to TRBJ1-1; D is perhaps TRBD1 (6 bases). Germline values: CDR1 WSHSY, CDR2 SAAADI. Trimming stripped 8 bases from V and 3 bases from J, with 13 bases between. This CDR3 has 13 amino acids. CDR3 region: CASRWGLDTEAFF. DNA for the CDR3: TGCGCCAGCCGGTGGGGGCTGGACACTGAAGCTTTCTTT.

This clone was observed a few times. J is TRBJ2-2 and V is TRBV7-3, with 8 bases that match TRBD2. Germline CDR1 SGHTA, CDR2 FQGTGA. J was trimmed by 6 bases and V by 0 bases; bases with no gene match: 3. CDR3 length: 15 residues. As DNA, the CDR3 is TGTGCCAGCAGCTTAACGGGGACTAGTCCCGGGGAGCTGTTTTTT. It specifies CASSLTGTSPGELFF.

The genes are TRBV27 and TRBJ2-7; TRBD2 agrees at 7 bases. The J segment lost 3 bases and the V segment lost 2 bases, leaving 4 bases of the junction unmatched. Germline V gene lookup returns CDR1 MNHEY and CDR2 SMNVEV (reference sequence). The CDR3 is 14 amino acids. CDR3 residues: CASSLGRASYEQYF. Written as DNA, the CDR3 is TGTGCCAGCAGTTTAGGGAGGGCCAGCTACGAGCAGTACTTC.

This clone appeared a few times. The J gene is TRBJ2-2, the V gene TRBV7-9; 7 positions match TRBD1. Germline V gene data show CDR1 as SEHNR and CDR2 as FQNEAQ (reference sequence). The CDR3 spans 17 residues. Trimming took 1 base from V and 4 from J; bases not matched to a gene: 9. The CDR3, as DNA: TGTGCCAGCAGCTTAGACTATAAAGGGGGCGTCACCGGGGAGCTGTTTTTT. Amino acids: CASSLDYKGGVTGELFF.

The chain combines TRBV3-1 (or the pseudogene TRBV3-2) with TRBJ2-7; D is perhaps TRBD2 (6 bases). The CDR3 sequence is 14 residues long. Looked up from germline, CDR1 is LGHDT and CDR2 is YNNKEL (reference sequence). The V gene lost 0 bases and the J gene lost 9 bases, with 15 bases spanning the gap. The CDR3 reads CASSQDGRGLVQYF. CDR3 sequence (DNA): TGTGCCAGCAGCCAAGACGGAAGGGGACTGGTGCAGTACTTC.

This clone appeared once. V gene TRBV7-8 combines with J gene TRBJ2-7; 9 bases agree with TRBD1. CDR1 is SGHVS, CDR2 FQNEAQ, per germline. The V gene end was trimmed by 5 bases and the J gene end by 6 bases; junction bases not matched to a gene: 11. This CDR3 has 15 residues. CDR3: CASSTSGTGRFEQYV. Here the CDR3 DNA reads TGTGCCAGCAGCACCTCAGGGACAGGGCGTTTCGAGCAGTACGTC.

The genes are TRBV12-5 and TRBJ2-1; TRBD2 is a possible D gene (6 bases). The CDR3 loop spans 16 amino acids. V was pared by 5 bases and J by 0 bases, with 14 bases between. CDR1 and CDR2 from the germline V gene are LGHNT and FRNRAP. The chain's CDR3 is CASGAVAASSYNEQFF. CDR3 nucleotides: TGTGCTAGTGGTGCGGTAGCGGCGAGCTCCTACAATGAGCAGTTCTTC.

This sequence joins TRBV4-1 and TRBJ1-4, with D perhaps TRBD1 (6 bases). Germline V lookup: CDR1 MGHRA, CDR2 YSYEKL. The CDR3 sequence is 15 residues long. The germline V and J ends were trimmed by 4 bases and 8 bases, with 17 bases remaining between them. The CDR3 region is CASSRLGGGREKLFF. CDR3 DNA sequence: TGCGCCAGCAGCCGATTAGGGGGAGGGAGAGAAAAACTGTTTTTT.